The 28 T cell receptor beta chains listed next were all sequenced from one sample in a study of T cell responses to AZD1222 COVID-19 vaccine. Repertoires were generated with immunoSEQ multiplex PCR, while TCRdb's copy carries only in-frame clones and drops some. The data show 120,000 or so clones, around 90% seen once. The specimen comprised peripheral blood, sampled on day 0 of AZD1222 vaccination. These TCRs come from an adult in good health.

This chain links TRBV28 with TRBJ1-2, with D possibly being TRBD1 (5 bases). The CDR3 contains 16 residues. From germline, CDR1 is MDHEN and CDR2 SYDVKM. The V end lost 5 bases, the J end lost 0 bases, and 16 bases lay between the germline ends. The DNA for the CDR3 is TGTGCCAGCAGTAACCAGGGAATTGAAGCTAACTATGGCTACACCTTC. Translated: CASSNQGIEANYGYTF.

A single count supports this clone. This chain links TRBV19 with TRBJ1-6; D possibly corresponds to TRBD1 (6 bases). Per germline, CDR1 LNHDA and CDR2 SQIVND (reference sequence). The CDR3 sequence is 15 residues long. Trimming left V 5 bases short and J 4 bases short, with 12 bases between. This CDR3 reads CASSPRQEYNSPLHF. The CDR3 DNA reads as TGTGCCAGTAGTCCTAGACAGGAGTATAATTCACCCCTCCACTTT.

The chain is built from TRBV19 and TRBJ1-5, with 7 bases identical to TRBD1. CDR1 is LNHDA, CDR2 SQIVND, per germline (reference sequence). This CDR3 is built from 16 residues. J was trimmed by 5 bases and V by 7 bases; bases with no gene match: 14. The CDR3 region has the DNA TGTGCCAGTACCCTTAGTGAGGGGGCGAACGATCAGCCCCAGCATTTT. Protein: CASTLSEGANDQPQHF.

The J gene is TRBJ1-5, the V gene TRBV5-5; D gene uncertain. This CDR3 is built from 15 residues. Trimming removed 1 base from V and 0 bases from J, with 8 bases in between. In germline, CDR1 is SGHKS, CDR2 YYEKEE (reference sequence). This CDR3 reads CASSLRAYSNQPQHF. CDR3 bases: TGTGCCAGCAGCTTGCGGGCTTATAGCAATCAGCCCCAGCATTTT. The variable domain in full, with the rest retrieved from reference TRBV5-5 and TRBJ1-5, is DAGVTQSPTHLIKTRGQQVTLRCSPISGHKSVSWYQQVLGQGPQFIFQYYEKEERGRGNFPDRFSARQFPNYSSELNVNALLLGDSALYLCASSLRAYSNQPQHFGDGTRLSIL.

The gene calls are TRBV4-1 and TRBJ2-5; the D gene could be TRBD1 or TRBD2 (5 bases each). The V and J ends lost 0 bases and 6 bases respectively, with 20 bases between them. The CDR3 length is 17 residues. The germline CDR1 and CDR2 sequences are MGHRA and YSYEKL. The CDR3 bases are TGCGCCAGCAGCCAAGACGTCGGGGCAAACTCGGGGCAGACCCAGTACTTC. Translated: CASSQDVGANSGQTQYF.

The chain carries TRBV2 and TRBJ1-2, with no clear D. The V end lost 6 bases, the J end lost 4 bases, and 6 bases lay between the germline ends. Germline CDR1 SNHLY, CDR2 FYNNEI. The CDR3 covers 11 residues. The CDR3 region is CASSLSYGYTF. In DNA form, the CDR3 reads TGTGCCAGCAGCTTGAGCTATGGCTACACCTTC.

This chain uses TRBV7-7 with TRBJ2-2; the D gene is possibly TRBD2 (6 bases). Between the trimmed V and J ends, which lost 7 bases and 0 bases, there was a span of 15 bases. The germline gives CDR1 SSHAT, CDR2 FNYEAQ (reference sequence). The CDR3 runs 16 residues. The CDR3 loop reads CASTWGVPPNTGELFF. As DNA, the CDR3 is TGTGCCAGCACCTGGGGGGTTCCGCCGAACACCGGGGAGCTGTTTTTT.

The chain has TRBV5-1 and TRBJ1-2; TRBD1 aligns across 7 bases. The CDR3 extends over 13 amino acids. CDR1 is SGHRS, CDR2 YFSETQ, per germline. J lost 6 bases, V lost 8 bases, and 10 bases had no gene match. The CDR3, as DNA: TGCGCCAGACAGCAGGGGGAGGGGAATGGCTACACCTTC. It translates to CARQQGEGNGYTF.

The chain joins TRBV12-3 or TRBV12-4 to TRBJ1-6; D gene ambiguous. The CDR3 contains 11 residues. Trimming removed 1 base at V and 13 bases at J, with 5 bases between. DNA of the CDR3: TGTGCCAGCAGTTTAGGGTTCCCCCTCCACTTT. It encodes CASSLGFPLHF.

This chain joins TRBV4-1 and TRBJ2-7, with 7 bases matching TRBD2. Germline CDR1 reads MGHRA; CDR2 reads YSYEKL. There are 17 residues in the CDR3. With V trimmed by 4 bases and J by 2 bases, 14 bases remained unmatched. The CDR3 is CASSPTTSASGAYEQYF. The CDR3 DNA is TGCGCCAGCAGCCCGACGACCTCGGCTAGCGGCGCCTACGAGCAGTACTTC.

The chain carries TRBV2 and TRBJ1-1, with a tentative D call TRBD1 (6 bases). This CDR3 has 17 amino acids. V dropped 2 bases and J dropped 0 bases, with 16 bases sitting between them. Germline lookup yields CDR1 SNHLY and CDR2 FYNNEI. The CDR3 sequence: CASSERGSVMMNTEAFF. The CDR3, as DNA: TGTGCCAGCAGTGAAAGGGGGTCGGTAATGATGAACACTGAAGCTTTCTTT.

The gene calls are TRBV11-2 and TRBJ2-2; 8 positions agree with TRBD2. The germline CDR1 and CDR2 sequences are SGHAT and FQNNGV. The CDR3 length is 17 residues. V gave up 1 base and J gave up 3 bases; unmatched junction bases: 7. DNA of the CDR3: TGTGCCAGCAGCTTAGTGATCCAGCGGGGGTACACCGGGGAGCTGTTTTTT. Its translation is CASSLVIQRGYTGELFF.

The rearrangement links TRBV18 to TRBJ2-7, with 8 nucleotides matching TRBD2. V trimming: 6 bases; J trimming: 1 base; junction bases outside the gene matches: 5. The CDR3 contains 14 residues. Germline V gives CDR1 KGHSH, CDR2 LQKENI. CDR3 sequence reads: CASSGGGRSYEQYF. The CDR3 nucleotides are TGTGCCAGCTCCGGGGGGGGAAGGTCCTACGAGCAGTACTTC. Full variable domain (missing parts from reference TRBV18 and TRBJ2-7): NAGVMQNPRHLVRRRGQEARLRCSPMKGHSHVYWYRQLPEEGLKFMVYLQKENIIDESGMPKERFSAEFPKEGPSILRIQQVVRGDSAAYFCASSGGGRSYEQYFGPGTRLTVT.

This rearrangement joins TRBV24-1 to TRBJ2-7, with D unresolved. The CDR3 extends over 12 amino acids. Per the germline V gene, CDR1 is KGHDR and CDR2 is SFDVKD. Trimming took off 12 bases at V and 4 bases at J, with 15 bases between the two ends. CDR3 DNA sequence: TGTGCCCGCGCAGGTACTCGGTACGAGCAGTACTTC. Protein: CARAGTRYEQYF.

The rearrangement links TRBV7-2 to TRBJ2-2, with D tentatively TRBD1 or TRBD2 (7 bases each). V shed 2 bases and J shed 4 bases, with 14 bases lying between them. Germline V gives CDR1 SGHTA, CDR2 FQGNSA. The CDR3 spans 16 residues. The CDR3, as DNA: TGTGCCAGCAGCTTATCAGGGGGGGTTGGCACCGGGGAGCTGTTTTTT. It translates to CASSLSGGVGTGELFF.

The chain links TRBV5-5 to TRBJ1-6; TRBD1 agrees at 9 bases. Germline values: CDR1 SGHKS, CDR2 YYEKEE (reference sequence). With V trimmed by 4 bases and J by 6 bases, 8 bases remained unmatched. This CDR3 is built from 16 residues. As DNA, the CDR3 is TGTGCCAGCAGCGCACAGGGGGCGCTAGGTAATTCACCCCTCCACTTT. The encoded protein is CASSAQGALGNSPLHF. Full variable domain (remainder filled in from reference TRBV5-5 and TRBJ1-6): DAGVTQSPTHLIKTRGQQVTLRCSPISGHKSVSWYQQVLGQGPQFIFQYYEKEERGRGNFPDRFSARQFPNYSSELNVNALLLGDSALYLCASSAQGALGNSPLHFGNGTRLTVT.

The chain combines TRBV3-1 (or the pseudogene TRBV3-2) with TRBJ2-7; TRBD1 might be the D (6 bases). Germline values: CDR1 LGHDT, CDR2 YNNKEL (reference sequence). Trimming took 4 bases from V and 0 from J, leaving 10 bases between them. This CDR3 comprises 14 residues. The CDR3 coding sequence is TGTGCCAGCAGCCCCGCGGACAGCTCCTACGAGCAGTACTTC. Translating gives CASSPADSSYEQYF.

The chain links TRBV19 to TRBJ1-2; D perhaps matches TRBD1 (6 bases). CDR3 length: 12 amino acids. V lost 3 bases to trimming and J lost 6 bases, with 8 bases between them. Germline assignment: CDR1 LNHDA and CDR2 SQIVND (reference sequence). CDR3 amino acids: CASSIRGHGYTF. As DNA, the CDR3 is TGTGCCAGTAGTATCAGGGGCCATGGCTACACCTTC. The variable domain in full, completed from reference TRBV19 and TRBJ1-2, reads DGGITQSPKYLFRKEGQNVTLSCEQNLNHDAMYWYRQDPGQGLRLIYYSQIVNDFQKGDIAEGYSVSREKKESFPLTVTSAQKNPTAFYLCASSIRGHGYTFGSGTRLTVV.

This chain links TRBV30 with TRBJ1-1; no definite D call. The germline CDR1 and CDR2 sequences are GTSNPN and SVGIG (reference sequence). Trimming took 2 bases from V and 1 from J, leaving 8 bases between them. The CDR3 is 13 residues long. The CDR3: CAWSRVANTEAFF. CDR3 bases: TGTGCCTGGAGTAGGGTGGCGAACACTGAAGCTTTCTTT.

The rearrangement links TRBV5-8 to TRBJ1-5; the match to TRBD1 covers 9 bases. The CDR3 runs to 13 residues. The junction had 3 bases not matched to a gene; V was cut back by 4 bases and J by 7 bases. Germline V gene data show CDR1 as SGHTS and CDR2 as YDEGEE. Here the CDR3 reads CASSDRGEQPQHF. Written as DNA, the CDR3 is TGTGCCAGCAGCGACAGGGGGGAACAGCCCCAGCATTTT.

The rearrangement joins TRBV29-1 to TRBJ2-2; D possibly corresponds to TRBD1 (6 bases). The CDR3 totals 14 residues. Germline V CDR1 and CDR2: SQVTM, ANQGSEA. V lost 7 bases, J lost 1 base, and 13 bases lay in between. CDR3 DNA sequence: TGCAGCGCTGGACAGTTTAGGAACACCGGGGAGCTGTTTTTT. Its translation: CSAGQFRNTGELFF.

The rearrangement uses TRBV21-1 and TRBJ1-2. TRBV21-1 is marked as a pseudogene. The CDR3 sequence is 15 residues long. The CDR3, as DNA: TGTGCCAGCACCCCGGGGGGCCTTTGGCTCTATGGCTACACCTTC. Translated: CASTPGGLWLYGYTF.

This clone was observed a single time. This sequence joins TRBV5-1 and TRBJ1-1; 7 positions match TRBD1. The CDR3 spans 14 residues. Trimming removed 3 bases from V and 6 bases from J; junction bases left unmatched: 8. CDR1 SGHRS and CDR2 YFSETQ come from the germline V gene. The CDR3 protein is CASSSGQVVAEAFF. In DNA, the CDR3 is TGCGCCAGCAGCTCCGGACAGGTGGTCGCTGAAGCTTTCTTT.

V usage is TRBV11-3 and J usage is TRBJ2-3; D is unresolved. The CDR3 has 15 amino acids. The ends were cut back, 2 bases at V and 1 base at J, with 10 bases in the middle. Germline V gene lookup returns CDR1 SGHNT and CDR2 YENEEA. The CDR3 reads CASSLYGRGTDTQYF. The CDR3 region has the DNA TGTGCCAGCAGCTTATACGGACGGGGCACAGATACGCAGTATTTT. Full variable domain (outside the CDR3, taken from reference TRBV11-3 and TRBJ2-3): EAGVVQSPRYKIIEKKQPVAFWCNPISGHNTLYWYLQNLGQGPELLIRYENEEAVDDSQLPKDRFSAERLKGVDSTLKIQPAELGDSAVYLCASSLYGRGTDTQYFGPGTRLTVL.

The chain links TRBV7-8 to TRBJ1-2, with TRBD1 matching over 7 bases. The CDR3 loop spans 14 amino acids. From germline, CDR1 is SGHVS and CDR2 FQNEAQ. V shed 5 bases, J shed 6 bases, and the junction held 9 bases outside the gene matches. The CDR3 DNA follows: TGTGCCAGCAGCACCCGGACAGGAAACAATGGCTACACCTTC. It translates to CASSTRTGNNGYTF.

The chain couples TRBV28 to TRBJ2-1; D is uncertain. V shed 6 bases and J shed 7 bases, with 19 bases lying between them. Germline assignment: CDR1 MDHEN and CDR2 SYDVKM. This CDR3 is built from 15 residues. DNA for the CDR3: TGTGCCAGCAGGAATAACGGGCCCCCGTGGAATGAGCAGTTCTTC. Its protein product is CASRNNGPPWNEQFF. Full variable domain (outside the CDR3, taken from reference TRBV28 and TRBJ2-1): DVKVTQSSRYLVKRTGEKVFLECVQDMDHENMFWYRQDPGLGLRLIYFSYDVKMKEKGDIPEGYSVSREKKERFSLILESASTNQTSMYLCASRNNGPPWNEQFFGPGTRLTVL.

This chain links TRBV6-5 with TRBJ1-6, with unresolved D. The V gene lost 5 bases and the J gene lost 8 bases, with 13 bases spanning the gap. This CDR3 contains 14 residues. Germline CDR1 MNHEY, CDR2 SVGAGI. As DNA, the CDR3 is TGTGCCAGCAGTAGGAACAATCGGGATTCACCCCTCCACTTT. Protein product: CASSRNNRDSPLHF.

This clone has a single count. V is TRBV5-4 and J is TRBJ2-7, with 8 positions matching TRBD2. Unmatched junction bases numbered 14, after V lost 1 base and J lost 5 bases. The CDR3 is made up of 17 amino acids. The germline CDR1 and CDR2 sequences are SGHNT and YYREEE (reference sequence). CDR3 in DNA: TGTGCCAGCAGCTTGATGTCTGTGAGGGGACTAGTAAACGAGCAGTACTTC. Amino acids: CASSLMSVRGLVNEQYF.